This T cell receptor (beta chain) was sequenced during a study of Ad26.COV2.S vaccination and SARS-CoV-2 variants. General study results and limits: Higher spike-specific TCR breadth was found in vaccine recipients than in placebo recipients. Substantial post-vaccination breadth of spike-specific CD8+ and CD4+ T cell responses was reported.

Described treatment: roughly 19 received Ad26.COV2.S at low or high dose, single or two shots; about 5 received placebo; per-sample allocation not given. Vaccine and placebo recipients were sampled on day 63 after the first injection. The CDR3 length is 13 residues. V was pared by 3 bases and J by 6 bases, with 13 bases between. Germline V gene sequence: CDR1 SGHTS, CDR2 YDEGEE. A note on this clone: The antigen remains unidentified.

The data were produced by immunoSEQ multiplex PCR, yet TCRdb's version contains in-frame clones alone and is incomplete. The sample has almost 400,000 clones, about 88% seen once. The sample here was peripheral blood, taken in a trial of Ad26.COV2.S vaccine versus placebo. This clonotype originated in a person between 18 and 59 years old who received the Ad26.COV2.S COVID-19 vaccine or a placebo. This rearrangement joins TRBV5-8 to TRBJ2-7; D uncertain. CDR3 region: CASSSFGWGEQYF. CDR3 DNA: TGTGCCAGCAGCTCGTTTGGGTGGGGCGAGCAGTACTTC. Based on the CDR3 plus reference TRBV5-8 and TRBJ2-7, the full variable domain is EAGVTQSPTHLIKTRGQQATLRCSPISGHTSVYWYQQALGLGLQFLLWYDEGEERNRGNFPPRFSGRQFPNYSSELNVNALELEDSALYLCASSSFGWGEQYFGPGTRLTVT.